The 12 T cell receptor beta chains given below trace back to one sample, sequenced in a study of T cells in Graves' hyperthyroidism and ophthalmopathy. Amplified regions were TCR beta CDR3 sequences from RNA transcripts. The study used the HTBI primer set for a first-round RT-PCR of the TCR CDR3. TCRdb used MiXCR to reprocess the multiplex PCR reads, holding one entry per CDR3 protein. The sample consists of a few hundred thousand distinct CDR3 sequences, roughly 25% of them appearing once. The sample taken for sequencing was blood. These receptors originate from a man aged 50 to 59 with Graves' hyperthyroidism.

J is TRBJ2-5 and V is TRBV19; D is unresolved. With 1 base removed from V and 5 bases from J, the gap between germline ends came to 14 bases. Germline lookup yields CDR1 LNHDA and CDR2 SQIVND (reference sequence). This CDR3 comprises 15 residues. The CDR3 DNA sequence: TGTGCCAGTAGTATAGGTGGCAGGTTGTCGGAGACCCAGTACTTC. As protein: CASSIGGRLSETQYF.

The V gene is TRBV18, the J gene TRBJ2-5; perhaps TRBD1 as D (6 bases). This CDR3 contains 15 residues. Germline V gene lookup returns CDR1 KGHSH and CDR2 LQKENI. V gave up 4 bases and J gave up 4 bases, with 16 bases separating them. The CDR3 protein is CASSQQTGRPETQYF. DNA of the CDR3: TGTGCCAGCTCACAACAGACAGGCCGCCCAGAGACCCAGTACTTC.

V gene TRBV14 combines with J gene TRBJ1-2; no firm D call. There are 13 residues in the CDR3. The V gene's germline CDR1 is SGHDN and CDR2 FVKESK. V gave up 1 base and J gave up 2 bases, with 5 bases separating them. Here the CDR3 DNA reads TGTGCCAGCAGCCAAGTGGAAAACTATGGCTACACCTTC. This encodes CASSQVENYGYTF.

This clonotype was picked up one time. This chain connects TRBV12-3 or TRBV12-4 to TRBJ2-1; D perhaps matches TRBD1 (5 bases). CDR3 length: 16 amino acids. Trimming left V 0 bases short and J 0 bases short, with 9 bases between. The CDR3 region is CASSLALRGSYNEQFF. In DNA form, the CDR3 reads TGTGCCAGCAGTTTAGCGCTAAGGGGCTCCTACAATGAGCAGTTCTTC.

This clonotype turned up a few times. J is TRBJ2-7 and V is TRBV20-1; 7 bases map to TRBD1. V dropped 3 bases and J dropped 0; count of bases not matched to a gene: 2. In germline, CDR1 is DFQATT, CDR2 SNEGSKA (reference sequence). This CDR3 has 13 residues. The CDR3 bases are TGCAGTGCTAGGGGACAGAGCTCCTACGAGCAGTACTTC. Amino acid sequence: CSARGQSSYEQYF.

This clonotype was counted between two and nine times. CDR3 coding DNA: TGTGCCAGCAGTTTAGGACAGGGGGCTGTTCAGCCCCAGCATTTT. Its translation: CASSLGQGAVQPQHF. The chain joins TRBV28 to TRBJ1-5; 11 nucleotides match TRBD1. The ends lost 2 bases at V and 6 bases at J; junction bases unmatched: 3. Germline V gene sequence: CDR1 MDHEN, CDR2 SYDVKM. The CDR3 has 15 amino acids. Full variable domain (outside the CDR3, taken from reference TRBV28 and TRBJ1-5): DVKVTQSSRYLVKRTGEKVFLECVQDMDHENMFWYRQDPGLGLRLIYFSYDVKMKEKGDIPEGYSVSREKKERFSLILESASTNQTSMYLCASSLGQGAVQPQHFGDGTRLSIL.

The chain links TRBV10-1 to TRBJ2-1; either TRBD1 or TRBD2 may supply D (5 bases each). V was shortened by 2 bases and J by 9 bases, with 8 bases between the two germline ends. From germline, CDR1 is WNHNN and CDR2 SYGVQD (reference sequence). CDR3 length: 12 amino acids. This CDR3 reads CASSEAGSEQFF. CDR3 DNA: TGCGCCAGCAGTGAGGCAGGGAGTGAGCAGTTCTTC.

V usage is TRBV30 and J usage is TRBJ1-5, with D uncertain. Germline CDR1 is GTSNPN and CDR2 is SVGIG (reference sequence). Trimming took 0 bases from V and 4 from J, leaving 7 bases between them. The CDR3 spans 13 residues. The CDR3 region has the DNA TGTGCCTGGAGTGTTCTGGCGAATCAGCCCCAGCATTTT. Protein product: CAWSVLANQPQHF. Together with reference TRBV30 and TRBJ1-5, the CDR3 gives the full variable domain: SQTIHQWPATLVQPVGSPLSLECTVEGTSNPNLYWYRQAAGRGLQLLFYSVGIGQISSEVPQNLSASRPQDRQFILSSKKLLLSDSGFYLCAWSVLANQPQHFGDGTRLSIL.

This chain links TRBV5-4 with TRBJ2-7; the match to TRBD1 covers 7 bases. The ends lost 3 bases at V and 6 bases at J; junction bases unmatched: 12. This CDR3 is built from 15 residues. The germline gives CDR1 SGHNT, CDR2 YYREEE (reference sequence). The CDR3 DNA reads as TGTGCCAGCAGCTGGAAGGGGGCCCATGGGTCCGAGCAGTACTTC. This translates into CASSWKGAHGSEQYF. The variable domain in full, completed from reference TRBV5-4 and TRBJ2-7, reads ETGVTQSPTHLIKTRGQQVTLRCSSQSGHNTVSWYQQALGQGPQFIFQYYREEENGRGNFPPRFSGLQFPNYSSELNVNALELDDSALYLCASSWKGAHGSEQYFGPGTRLTVT.

This chain uses TRBV5-6 with TRBJ2-1; 14 bases are shared with TRBD2. The trim removed 2 bases at V and 8 bases at J, leaving 6 bases unmatched. The length of the CDR3 is 16 residues. The germline V gene encodes CDR1 SGHDT and CDR2 YYEEEE. The CDR3 is CASSLLTSGRVDEQFF. Here the CDR3 DNA reads TGTGCCAGCAGCTTATTGACTAGCGGGAGGGTGGATGAGCAGTTCTTC.

The chain couples TRBV6-1 to TRBJ1-1; 10 bases match TRBD1. The V gene end was trimmed by 6 bases and the J gene end by 2 bases; junction bases not matched to a gene: 9. Germline values: CDR1 MNHNS, CDR2 SASEGT. The CDR3 has 16 residues. CDR3 coding DNA: TGTGCCAGCAGCAACCGGGACAGGGGTTTCAACACTGAAGCTTTCTTT. Its translation: CASSNRDRGFNTEAFF.

The V gene is TRBV19, the J gene TRBJ2-7, with D hard to call. Per germline, CDR1 LNHDA and CDR2 SQIVND (reference sequence). V shed 5 bases and J shed 2 bases, with 10 bases lying between them. The length of the CDR3 is 13 residues. DNA of the CDR3: TGTGCCAGTAGTCTCAGGATAACCTACGAGCAGTACTTC. Protein sequence: CASSLRITYEQYF.